A single sample is the source of the 7 T cell receptor beta chains below, sequenced in a study of T cells in Graves' hyperthyroidism and ophthalmopathy. Amplification yielded TCR beta CDR3 regions, with RNA transcripts as the source. The HTBI primer set was used in a first-round RT-PCR of the TCR CDR3. TCRdb recomputed calls from the multiplex PCR reads with MiXCR, one row per CDR3 protein. The sample holds about 410,000 distinct CDR3 sequences, around 15% seen once. The specimen was blood. These receptors originate from a man aged 18 to 30 with Graves' ophthalmopathy.

This clonotype was seen repeatedly, ten times or more. The V and J genes are TRBV7-9 and TRBJ2-3; D call uncertain. This CDR3 comprises 14 residues. CDR1 and CDR2 from the germline V gene are SEHNR and FQNEAQ (reference sequence). V lost 5 bases, J lost 4 bases, and 13 bases lay in between. CDR3 in amino acids: CASSTVGGSDTQYF. The CDR3 bases are TGTGCCAGCAGCACGGTCGGTGGCTCAGATACGCAGTATTTT.

This clonotype showed up many times. V is TRBV24-1 and J is TRBJ1-2; D may be TRBD1 (5 bases). The CDR3 has 13 residues. The V end lost 1 base, the J end lost 8 bases, and 10 bases lay between the germline ends. CDR1 KGHDR and CDR2 SFDVKD come from the germline V gene. The CDR3 sequence is CATSDFTGDGYTF. The CDR3 DNA reads as TGTGCCACCAGTGATTTCACCGGGGACGGCTACACCTTC.

At least ten counts were recorded for this clonotype. The chain recombines TRBV7-9 with TRBJ1-4; no reliable D call. CDR3 length equals 12 residues. Germline V gives CDR1 SEHNR, CDR2 FQNEAQ (reference sequence). Trimming removed 5 bases from V and 8 bases from J, with 9 bases in between. CDR3 residues: CASSQVDEKLFF. The CDR3 DNA reads as TGTGCCAGCAGCCAGGTGGACGAAAAACTGTTTTTT.

This clonotype was detected only a few times. The junction shows a germline mismatch at one end, possibly a read error. This chain links TRBV5-1 with TRBJ1-1; weak D call: TRBD1 (5 bases). CDR1 and CDR2 (germline): SGHRS, YFSETQ. CDR3 length: 13 residues. The CDR3 DNA reads as TGCGCCGGCAGCTTGGAAGGGGTCACTGAAGCTTTCTTT. Translated, it gives CAGSLEGVTEAFF.

This clonotype was observed many times. CDR3 in DNA: TGTGCCAGCAGCTATGTGGATGAGCAGTTCTTC. This gives the protein CASSYVDEQFF. The chain has TRBV11-2 and TRBJ2-1; D is undetermined. This CDR3 has 11 amino acids. V was clipped by 4 bases and J by 8 bases, with 6 bases between them. The germline V gene has CDR1 SGHAT and CDR2 FQNNGV.

Ten or more counts support this clonotype. V is TRBV5-1 and J is TRBJ2-3; TRBD2 matches at 7 bases. The V gene end was trimmed by 0 bases and the J gene end by 2 bases; junction bases not matched to a gene: 6. The CDR3 is made up of 16 amino acids. Germline CDR1 SGHRS, CDR2 YFSETQ. The CDR3 nucleotides read TGCGCCAGCAGCTTGGCTGCTAGCGGAGCCACAGATACGCAGTATTTT. Translation: CASSLAASGATDTQYF.

This clonotype appeared many times. The rearrangement uses TRBV7-9 and TRBJ2-1; a possible D gene is TRBD1 (5 bases). Germline values: CDR1 SEHNR, CDR2 FQNEAQ (reference sequence). The CDR3 totals 11 residues. The V end lost 8 bases, the J end lost 6 bases, and 8 bases lay between the germline ends. Written as DNA, the CDR3 is TGTGCCAGCCAAAGGGGCAATGAGCAGTTCTTC. This encodes CASQRGNEQFF.